Listed here is a single T cell receptor beta chain. Its antigen is not known. Full-length variable regions came from constant-region reverse primers plus semi-nested Nested Universal Primer A PCR. TCRdb itself ran the 5' RACE reads through MiXCR, one entry per CDR3 protein. The sample holds 5,200 or so distinct CDR3 sequences, about 70% seen once. Whole-study findings and limits: Tumor Treg TCRs overlapped most with tumor naive CD4+ cells.

CDR3 size: 14 residues. Trimming removed 1 base from V and 6 bases from J, with 10 bases in between. In germline, CDR1 is MDHEN, CDR2 SYDVKM. The clonotype originates from a female donor with breast cancer. Sequenced material: naive CD4+ T cells sorted from blood. The subset is: naive CD4+ T cells, CD4+CD45RA+CD25-. The chain couples TRBV28 to TRBJ1-5; D ambiguous. CDR3 sequence reads: CASSLSVFGQPQHF. CDR3 nucleotide sequence: TGTGCCAGCAGTTTATCGGTCTTCGGTCAGCCCCAGCATTTT.